This T cell receptor beta chain was profiled in a study of glioma-infiltrating T cells after dendritic cell vaccination. Study-level information: Glioblastoma patients came from Phase I and II dendritic cell vaccination trials. Autologous tumor lysate was loaded overnight onto monocyte-derived dendritic cells grown 7 to 8 days with IL-4 and GM-CSF.

Measured with immunoSEQ multiplex PCR; TCRdb has only the in-frame clones, and not every one. The data show some 90,000 clones, approximately 75% seen once. Germline lookup yields CDR1 LNHDA and CDR2 SQIVND (reference sequence). CDR3 length equals 13 residues. The V segment lost 10 bases and the J segment 7 bases; nucleotides outside the gene matches: 4. Points on this clone: What it recognizes is unknown.

Whole-study findings and limits: No direct clonality-survival link was found; a diverse polyclonal response may matter.

Sample time point: after dendritic cell vaccination, including at tumor progression/relapse. All glioblastoma patients lacked an isocitrate dehydrogenase mutation. The source is a human donor with glioblastoma. The rearrangement uses TRBV19 and TRBJ1-6, with 10 bases that match TRBD1. Sequenced here: blood, sampled after dendritic cell vaccination. The CDR3 reads CATLDRGNSPLHF. CDR3 bases: TGTGCCACTCTGGACAGGGGGAATTCACCCCTCCACTTT. Supplemented by reference TRBV19 and TRBJ1-6, the full variable domain reads DGGITQSPKYLFRKEGQNVTLSCEQNLNHDAMYWYRQDPGQGLRLIYYSQIVNDFQKGDIAEGYSVSREKKESFPLTVTSAQKNPTAFYLCATLDRGNSPLHFGNGTRLTVT.